This record looks at one T cell receptor beta chain sequence and its context. Antigen: not known. The CDR3 has 16 amino acids. CDR1 is SGHRS and CDR2 is YFSETQ in the germline V gene. V shed 2 bases and J 3 bases; nucleotides not matched to a gene: 8. Sequenced by immunoSEQ multiplex PCR; TCRdb stores in-frame clones only, minus some. The table has 150,000 to 200,000 clones, about 79% seen once. The record originates from a study of cytomegalovirus exposure and HLA in healthy donors. Study-wide points: Researchers counted about 150 TCR beta chains as cytomegalovirus-associated. A few of the chains that were CMV-associated were confirmed in vitro to be specific for CMV antigens.

This TCR came from a woman in her 30s in good health and CMV-seropositive. The chain employs TRBV5-1 and TRBJ2-4, with 7 nucleotides matching TRBD1. Sample: PBMCs. CDR3 region: CASSLLQGLDKNIQYF. In nucleotides, the CDR3 is TGCGCCAGCAGCTTACTACAGGGGTTAGACAAAAACATTCAGTACTTC.